This TCR beta chain is from a study of shared clonotypes between healthy human individuals. Across the study: Three plates were used per donor for CD4 naive, three for CD4 memory, two for CD8 naive and one for CD8 memory. General observations from the study: Despite large depth, rarefaction showed incomplete sorted-subset sequencing.

The V and J ends lost 3 bases and 2 bases, in that order; junction bases with no gene match: 5. From germline, CDR1 is SGHTA and CDR2 FQGNSA. The CDR3 runs 15 residues. Comment on this clone: Its antigen is currently unknown.

Method: immunoSEQ multiplex PCR; TCRdb's copy keeps in-frame clones and lacks some. The sample has 2 million to 2.5 million clones; roughly 94% are singletons. It was CD45RO-negative cells, positively selected for CCR7, that made up naive CD8 cells, with terminally differentiated effector memory CD45RA+ cells excluded. Material for sequencing was naive CD8+ T cells sorted from blood. The rearrangement links TRBV7-2 to TRBJ1-2; 8 bases map to TRBD1. The source is a man in his late teens or twenties in good health. DNA for the CDR3: TGTGCCAGCAGCTTCCTGACAGGGGCAAACTATGGCTACACCTTC. As protein: CASSFLTGANYGYTF.